This T cell receptor beta chain was sequenced in a study of blood T cell repertoires in COVID-19 (dated by TCRdb to 2018 to 2021). Context from the whole study: Collaborator samples came from the United States, Italy and Spain and covered acute and convalescent phases of COVID-19. The material from the prospective study consisted of cDNA or gDNA derived from T cells, B-cell-depleted T cells, or PBMCs. Subjects who had been exposed to COVID-19, were actively infected with it, or had recovered from it provided the deeply sampled blood TCRbeta repertoires that made up the dataset. The repertoires were released in a freely available public database intended as a resource for research on the immune response to SARS-CoV-2. The samples were drawn from two sources: the first 160 participants of the ongoing ImmuneRACE study, and about 1,300 subjects contributed by 6 global collaborators. Nearly every sample came with metadata listing a de-identified subject ID, COVID-19 status, age in years and sex. Where HLA class I and class II types were available, the types were taken from metadata supplied by the sample provider, not from assay-based typing.

CDR1 MGHRA and CDR2 YSYEKL are derived from the germline V gene. V drops 0 bases and J drops 2 bases, leaving 11 bases in between. The cysteine opens and the phenylalanine closes a CDR3 of 15 amino acids. Of all the DNA, just the CDR3 is kept, 45 bases in frame from base 1. TCRbeta CDR3 regions were amplified from genomic DNA using the immunoSEQ Assay, a bias-controlled multiplex PCR. Per the original workflow: The number of nucleated cells in each sample was estimated by amplification of reference gene primers within the assay. Sequence reads were collapsed and filtered to measure the absolute abundance of every unique TCRbeta CDR3 rearrangement. For each sample, productive Simpson clonality was calculated as the square root of Simpson's diversity index over productive rearrangements. TCRdb took over this immuneACCESS table, retaining in-frame rearrangements with V and J assigned. Such tables are incomplete; in checked studies, under half of the missing clones stem from an unresolved V gene, and the remainder is unexplained. V and J calls plus clone size are reproduced from that table; the DNA served to infer D and trimming. The sample records 100,000 to 120,000 clones, around 90% of which are singletons. The ten largest make up 3% to 4% of the sample.

Broad study findings and their caveats: Clinical and demographic metadata were provided uncurated, with the amount varying by source and participant.

As regards this clone: The target of this receptor is not known. Base-call qualities are not available, and no considerably larger clone is one nucleotide away.

Collaborating institutions collected whole blood in K2EDTA tubes following their own protocols. For TCRbeta analysis, collaborator samples were shipped as frozen whole blood, as isolated PBMCs, or as DNA extracted from either sample type. This sequence uses TRBV4-1 and TRBJ2-7; the D gene cannot be resolved reliably. Sequencing used peripheral blood. The receptor was isolated from a woman between 50 and 59 years old with acute or convalescent COVID-19. The DNA sequence is as follows: TGCGCCAGCAGCCAAGATGGGCTGACCGCCTACGAGCAGTACTTC. Its amino acids are CASSQDGLTAYEQYF.